One and the same sample provided the 15 T cell receptor beta chains below, sequenced in a study of a mutant IDH1 vaccine in newly diagnosed glioma. Antigens of these TCRs are unknown. Clones were sequenced by immunoSEQ multiplex PCR, and TCRdb holds only the in-frame ones, with some missing. This sample has about 32,000 clones, with roughly 87% found just once. Stated time point: week 47, end of study. One vaccine dose held 300 ug of mutant IDH1 20-mer peptide and came with topical imiquimod. Sequencing was performed on PBMCs, taken from a glioma patient whose treatment included an IDH1 peptide vaccine. The receptor source for this set is a man aged 35-49 years with glioma.

The chain employs TRBV5-6 and TRBJ2-7; perhaps TRBD1 as D (5 bases). Germline V gene lookup returns CDR1 SGHDT and CDR2 YYEEEE. V was trimmed by 0 bases and J by 3 bases, leaving 10 bases between them. The CDR3 totals 14 residues. The CDR3 nucleotides are TGTGCCAGCAGCTTGGGAGCAGGGCTCTACGAGCAGTACGTC. Translating gives CASSLGAGLYEQYV.

This sequence joins TRBV5-8 and TRBJ2-7; D gene uncertain. Germline assignment: CDR1 SGHTS and CDR2 YDEGEE. This CDR3 region has 13 residues. Trimming took 1 base from V and 0 from J, leaving 5 bases between them. CDR3 in amino acids: CASSLSFSYEQYV. CDR3 nucleotide sequence: TGTGCCAGCAGCTTGTCCTTCTCCTACGAGCAGTACGTC.

This clone was seen only once. The chain recombines TRBV27 with TRBJ1-2, with D possibly matching TRBD1 (5 bases). CDR1 and CDR2 (germline): MNHEY, SMNVEV (reference sequence). This CDR3 spans 14 amino acids. Trimming shortened V by 0 bases and J by 2 bases, and 7 bases separated the two germline ends. CDR3 amino acids: CASSLSGRNYGYTF. The CDR3, as DNA: TGTGCCAGCAGTTTATCGGGACGGAACTATGGCTACACCTTC.

The chain employs TRBV10-2 and TRBJ1-1; possibly TRBD1 for D (6 bases). Per germline, CDR1 WSHSY and CDR2 SAAADI. The CDR3 contains 14 residues. V dropped 2 bases and J dropped 1 base, with 8 bases sitting between them. The CDR3 coding sequence is TGCGCCAGCAGTGAGGCAGGGGAGAACACTGAAGCTTTCTTT. This translates into CASSEAGENTEAFF.

This clone was observed a single time. The rearrangement uses TRBV7-6 and TRBJ1-2; TRBD1 aligns across 11 bases. CDR1 SGHVS and CDR2 FNYEAQ come from the germline V gene. The CDR3 is 15 amino acids. V lost 5 bases and J lost 3; bases outside the gene matches: 5. The CDR3 region is CASSTRDRGDYGYTF. The CDR3 DNA sequence: TGTGCCAGCAGCACACGGGACAGGGGGGACTATGGCTACACCTTC.

This clone was seen only once. The chain joins TRBV5-1 to TRBJ1-2; D gene unclear. Germline V gene lookup returns CDR1 SGHRS and CDR2 YFSETQ. This CDR3 contains 16 residues. The V gene lost 4 bases and the J gene lost 3 bases, with 19 bases spanning the gap. CDR3 nucleotide sequence: TGCGCCAGCAGCCTTGGCCTCCGGACGGAGTACTATGGCTACACCTTC. This gives the protein CASSLGLRTEYYGYTF.

The gene calls are TRBV27 and TRBJ1-2, with TRBD1 identical over 11 bases. CDR1 is MNHEY, CDR2 SMNVEV, per germline (reference sequence). The V gene end was trimmed by 6 bases and the J gene end by 4 bases; junction bases not matched to a gene: 7. The CDR3 length is 15 residues. This chain's CDR3 is CASSLDRGRTYGYTF. The CDR3 DNA is TGTGCCAGCAGCCTGGACAGGGGGCGTACCTATGGCTACACCTTC.

For the CDR3, the DNA is TGCGCCAGCAGCCCCTCAACGGGGGCTAACTATGGCTACACCTTC. This encodes CASSPSTGANYGYTF. The V call is TRBV5-1, the J call TRBJ1-2; perhaps TRBD1 as D (5 bases). V was trimmed by 4 bases and J by 0 bases, leaving 13 bases between them. The CDR3 sequence is 15 residues long. Looked up from germline, CDR1 is SGHRS and CDR2 is YFSETQ.

Remarks on this clone: The junction and the germline gene differ at one end; a read error may be behind it. This chain uses TRBV7-7 with TRBJ2-1; no firm D call. The CDR3 extends over 13 amino acids. The V gene's germline CDR1 is SSHAT and CDR2 FNYEAQ (reference sequence). The CDR3 region is CASTGDFSPAGFF. In DNA, the CDR3 is TGTGCTAGCACCGGAGACTTTTCCCCCGCCGGGTTCTTC.

The chain employs TRBV10-1 and TRBJ2-4; D not resolved. Per the germline V gene, CDR1 is WNHNN and CDR2 is SYGVQD (reference sequence). Trimming removed 3 bases from V and 8 bases from J, with 17 bases in between. CDR3 length equals 15 residues. CDR3 DNA sequence: TGCGCCAGCAGTGAAGGCCCCGTTAGGTTGGACATTCAGTACTTC. Its protein product is CASSEGPVRLDIQYF.

The chain joins TRBV19 to TRBJ1-2; TRBD1 might be the D (5 bases). Per the germline V gene, CDR1 is LNHDA and CDR2 is SQIVND (reference sequence). The ends were cut back, 4 bases at V and 2 bases at J, with 8 bases in the middle. The CDR3 is made up of 13 amino acids. CDR3 amino acids: CASSRGTNYGYTF. CDR3 nucleotides: TGTGCCAGTAGTAGGGGGACCAACTATGGCTACACCTTC.

The gene calls are TRBV30 and TRBJ2-5; 13 bases are a match to TRBD2. J lost 7 bases, V lost 4 bases, and 9 bases had no gene match. Looked up from germline, CDR1 is GTSNPN and CDR2 is SVGIG (reference sequence). CDR3 length: 15 residues. CDR3 sequence: CAWTRLAGGPRTQYF. In nucleotides, the CDR3 is TGTGCCTGGACCAGACTAGCGGGGGGCCCCAGGACCCAGTACTTC. Variable domain in full (rest from reference TRBV30 and TRBJ2-5): SQTIHQWPATLVQPVGSPLSLECTVEGTSNPNLYWYRQAAGRGLQLLFYSVGIGQISSEVPQNLSASRPQDRQFILSSKKLLLSDSGFYLCAWTRLAGGPRTQYFGPGTRLLVL.

The J gene is TRBJ1-1, the V gene TRBV28, with 8 bases fitting TRBD1. The CDR3 is 14 residues long. Losses at the gene ends were 2 bases for V and 7 bases for J; bases not matched to a gene: 6. From germline, CDR1 is MDHEN and CDR2 SYDVKM. The CDR3, as DNA: TGTGCCAGCAGTTTAGAACAGGGGGTTCGTGAAGCTTTCTTT. Protein product: CASSLEQGVREAFF.

The chain recombines TRBV5-8 with TRBJ1-1, with D perhaps TRBD1 (6 bases). The CDR3 is 15 amino acids. Trimming took off 4 bases at V and 7 bases at J, with 20 bases between the two ends. Per the germline V gene, CDR1 is SGHTS and CDR2 is YDEGEE. CDR3 in amino acids: CASSVGPGVFNEAFF. CDR3 nucleotide sequence: TGTGCCAGCAGCGTTGGCCCAGGGGTTTTTAATGAAGCTTTCTTT. Filled out from reference TRBV5-8 and TRBJ1-1, the complete variable domain reads EAGVTQSPTHLIKTRGQQATLRCSPISGHTSVYWYQQALGLGLQFLLWYDEGEERNRGNFPPRFSGRQFPNYSSELNVNALELEDSALYLCASSVGPGVFNEAFFGQGTRLTVV.

The CDR3 nucleotides are TGTGCCAGTAACCCCGGGCCGATCACCGGGGAGCTGTTTTTT. This codes for CASNPGPITGELFF. The chain carries TRBV19 and TRBJ2-2; no firm D call. The CDR3 extends over 14 amino acids. The ends were cut back, 7 bases at V and 4 bases at J, with 13 bases in the middle. Per germline, CDR1 LNHDA and CDR2 SQIVND (reference sequence).